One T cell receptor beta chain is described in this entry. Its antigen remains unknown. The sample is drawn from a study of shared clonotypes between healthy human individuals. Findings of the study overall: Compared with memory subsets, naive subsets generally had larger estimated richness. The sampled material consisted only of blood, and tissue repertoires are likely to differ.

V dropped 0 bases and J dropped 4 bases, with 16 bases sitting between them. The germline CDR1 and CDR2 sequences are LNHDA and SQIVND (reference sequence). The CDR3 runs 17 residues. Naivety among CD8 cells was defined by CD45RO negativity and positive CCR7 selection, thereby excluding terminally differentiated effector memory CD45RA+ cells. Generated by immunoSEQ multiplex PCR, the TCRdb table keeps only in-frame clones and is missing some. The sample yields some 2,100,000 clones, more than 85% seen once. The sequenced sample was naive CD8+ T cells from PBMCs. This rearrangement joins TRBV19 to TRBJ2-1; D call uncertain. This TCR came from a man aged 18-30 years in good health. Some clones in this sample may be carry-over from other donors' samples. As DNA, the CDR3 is TGTGCCAGTAGTATAGATCTATTTGGGCAGTTTTACAATGAGCAGTTCTTC. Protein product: CASSIDLFGQFYNEQFF.